Shown below are 15 T cell receptor beta chains from a single sample sequenced in a study of blood T cells in healthy people across ages. A sample-barcoded 5' primer and a J-beta primer mix were used in a second PCR of roughly 6 to 12 cycles. TCRdb re-called the 5' RACE reads through MiXCR, storing one row per CDR3 protein. The sample holds around 400,000 distinct CDR3 sequences; 50% to 60% are singletons and the top ten take 45% to 55%. The sample comprised blood. The receptors derive from a man in his fifties or sixties in good health.

The chain has TRBV20-1 and TRBJ2-1; 8 nucleotides line up with TRBD2. The CDR3 extends over 14 amino acids. Germline CDR1 and CDR2: DFQATT and SNEGSKA (reference sequence). V lost 8 bases, J lost 8 bases, and 14 bases stayed unmatched. The DNA of the CDR3 is TGCAGTCCATCGAGTGCGGGGGGCTTCGATGAGCAGTTCTTC. This codes for CSPSSAGGFDEQFF.

The chain has TRBV7-6 and TRBJ2-3; the match to TRBD2 covers 15 bases. The CDR3 consists of 20 residues. The germline CDR1 and CDR2 sequences are SGHVS and FNYEAQ. The V gene end was trimmed by 0 bases and the J gene end by 2 bases; junction bases not matched to a gene: 9. CDR3 DNA: TGTGCCAGCAGCTTAGCACCGGGACTAGCGGGAGGTTCAGCCACAGATACGCAGTATTTT. It is translated as CASSLAPGLAGGSATDTQYF.

This chain links TRBV20-1 with TRBJ2-1; 13 nucleotides agree with TRBD2. This CDR3 region has 14 residues. Germline CDR1 and CDR2: DFQATT and SNEGSKA (reference sequence). The junction had 4 bases not matched to a gene; V was cut back by 5 bases and J by 6 bases. The CDR3, as DNA: TGCAGTGCTGGGACTAGCGGGAACCGCAATGAGCAGTTCTTC. Translation gives CSAGTSGNRNEQFF.

This clonotype has only a few counts. V is TRBV6-5 and J is TRBJ2-4; possibly TRBD1 for D (6 bases). This CDR3 is 11 amino acids long. Trimming removed 6 bases at V and 13 bases at J, with 13 bases between. From germline, CDR1 is MNHEY and CDR2 SVGAGI. The chain's CDR3 is CASSRRGEQYF. The CDR3 DNA is TGTGCCAGCAGCCGCAGGGGTGAGCAGTACTTC.

Details on this clonotype: This may come from a read error, since a much larger clone is one base off. The rearrangement links TRBV7-2 to TRBJ2-7, with 8 bases identical to TRBD2. CDR3 size: 16 residues. V shed 0 bases and J 7 bases; nucleotides not matched to a gene: 11. Per the germline V gene, CDR1 is SGHTA and CDR2 is FQGNSA. CDR3: CASSLAASGSYNEQYF. CDR3 DNA: TGTGCCAGCAGCTTAGCGGCTAGCGGGTCTTACAATGAGCAGTACTTC.

The rearrangement uses TRBV20-1 and TRBJ1-4; D call uncertain. Germline CDR1 reads DFQATT; CDR2 reads SNEGSKA (reference sequence). This CDR3 is built from 12 residues. Trimming stripped 3 bases from V and 8 bases from J, with 10 bases between. The CDR3 sequence is CSASPHGEKLFF. As DNA, the CDR3 is TGCAGTGCTAGTCCCCATGGAGAAAAACTGTTTTTT.

The chain couples TRBV4-2 to TRBJ2-1; 10 bases match TRBD1. Trimming cost V 0 bases and J 4 bases; bases outside gene matches: 3. There are 16 residues in the CDR3. Germline V lookup: CDR1 LGHNA, CDR2 YNFKEQ. CDR3 bases: TGTGCCAGCAGCCAAGAGGCGGGACAGGGGTACAATGAGCAGTTCTTC. Amino acid sequence: CASSQEAGQGYNEQFF.

The V and J genes are TRBV7-2 and TRBJ2-7, with 10 bases that match TRBD2. The V segment lost 6 bases and the J segment 3 bases; nucleotides outside the gene matches: 8. The CDR3 has 15 amino acids. Germline CDR1 and CDR2: SGHTA and FQGNSA. CDR3 residues: CASRRAASGSYEQYF. The CDR3 coding sequence is TGTGCCAGCAGGCGGGCGGCTAGCGGGAGCTACGAGCAGTACTTC.

This clonotype showed up just a few times. The chain uses TRBV29-1 and TRBJ2-1, with TRBD2 identical over 8 bases. The germline gives CDR1 SQVTM, CDR2 ANQGSEA. This CDR3 is 15 amino acids long. The V gene end was trimmed by 6 bases and the J gene end by 10 bases; junction bases not matched to a gene: 17. The DNA of the CDR3 is TGCAGCGTCCTTGGGGCTAGCGGGCGTCGGATGGAGCAGTTCTTC. Encoded protein: CSVLGASGRRMEQFF.

V gene TRBV7-9 combines with J gene TRBJ2-7; D tentatively fits TRBD1 or TRBD2 (9 bases each). This CDR3 is 17 amino acids long. The germline CDR1 and CDR2 sequences are SEHNR and FQNEAQ (reference sequence). V lost 3 bases, J lost 2 bases, and 20 bases lay in between. Written as DNA, the CDR3 is TGTGCCAGCAGCTTGGGACAGGGACTAGCCAGAACCTACGAGCAGTACTTC. It is translated as CASSLGQGLARTYEQYF.

This clonotype was seen a few times. The chain couples TRBV5-1 to TRBJ2-1, with D possibly being TRBD1 or TRBD2 (6 bases each). With 0 bases removed from V and 7 bases from J, the gap between germline ends came to 23 bases. Germline V CDR1 and CDR2: SGHRS, YFSETQ. The CDR3 consists of 18 residues. CDR3 DNA: TGCGCCAGCAGCTTGGAAGGGACACGACCCGGGACTCCTAATGAGCAGTTCTTC. This encodes CASSLEGTRPGTPNEQFF.

V gene TRBV12-3 or TRBV12-4 combines with J gene TRBJ2-5; 8 bases match TRBD1. The DNA end is a closer match to TRBJ2-7, so the J assignment may be wrong. This CDR3 spans 14 amino acids. The CDR3 region is CASSSRTGNYEQYF. CDR3 DNA sequence: TGTGCCAGCAGTTCCCGGACAGGGAACTACGAGCAGTACTTC.

This clonotype has only one observation. This sequence joins TRBV20-1 and TRBJ2-5; a possible D gene is TRBD1 (6 bases). V lost 4 bases, J lost 5 bases, and 11 bases lay in between. This CDR3 has 12 amino acids. The V gene's germline CDR1 is DFQATT and CDR2 SNEGSKA (reference sequence). The CDR3 protein is CSAKGQGETQYF. The CDR3 DNA sequence: TGCAGTGCTAAGGGTCAGGGGGAGACCCAGTACTTC.

This chain joins TRBV2 and TRBJ2-5, with 14 bases that match TRBD2. With 6 bases clipped from V and 5 bases from J, the junction kept 5 bases outside the gene matches. The CDR3 loop spans 15 amino acids. The germline CDR1 and CDR2 sequences are SNHLY and FYNNEI. The CDR3 DNA reads TGTGCCAGCAGCTCCAGACTAGCGGGAGGGGAGACCCAGTACTTC. Protein: CASSSRLAGGETQYF.

This clonotype was seen at least ten times. V usage is TRBV5-1 and J usage is TRBJ2-3; D possibly uses TRBD1 or TRBD2 (5 bases each). CDR1 is SGHRS and CDR2 is YFSETQ in the germline V gene. V was cut by 6 bases and J by 1 base, with 12 bases left in between. The CDR3 length is 14 residues. The CDR3 sequence: CASTDQGGTDTQYF. For the CDR3, the DNA is TGCGCCAGCACTGACCAGGGAGGCACAGATACGCAGTATTTT. The complete variable domain, with remaining parts taken from reference TRBV5-1 and TRBJ2-3, reads KAGVTQTPRYLIKTRGQQVTLSCSPISGHRSVSWYQQTPGQGLQFLFEYFSETQRNKGNFPGRFSGRQFSNSRSEMNVSTLELGDSALYLCASTDQGGTDTQYFGPGTRLTVL.